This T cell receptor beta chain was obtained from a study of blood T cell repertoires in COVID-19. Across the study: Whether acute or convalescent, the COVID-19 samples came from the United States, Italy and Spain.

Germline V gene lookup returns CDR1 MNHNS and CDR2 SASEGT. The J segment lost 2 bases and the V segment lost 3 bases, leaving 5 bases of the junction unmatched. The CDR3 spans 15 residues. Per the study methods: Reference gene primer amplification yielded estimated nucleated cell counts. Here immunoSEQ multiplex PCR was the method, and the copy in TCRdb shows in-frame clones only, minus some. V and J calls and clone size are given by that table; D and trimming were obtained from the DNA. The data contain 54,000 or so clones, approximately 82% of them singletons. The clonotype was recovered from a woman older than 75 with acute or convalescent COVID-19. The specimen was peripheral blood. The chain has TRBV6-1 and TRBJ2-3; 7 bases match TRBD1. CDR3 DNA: TGTGCCAGCAGTGATGCCGGGACAGACACAGATACGCAGTATTTT. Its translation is CASSDAGTDTDTQYF.